What follows are 15 T cell receptor beta chains derived from one specimen sequenced in a study of blood T cell repertoires in COVID-19. The table came from immunoSEQ multiplex PCR; TCRdb's copy has only in-frame clones and leaves some out. There are approximately 70,000 clones in the sample; 75% to 90% occur only once, and more than 2% lies in the top ten. What was sequenced was peripheral blood. The receptors come from an elderly man with active or convalescent COVID-19.

The V call is TRBV6-6, the J call TRBJ2-1; 12 positions agree with TRBD2. This CDR3 has 18 residues. Germline CDR1 reads MNHNY; CDR2 reads SVGAGI (reference sequence). Trimming removed 5 bases from V and 7 bases from J; junction bases left unmatched: 15. The CDR3 DNA reads as TGTGCCAGCAGTCAACTAGCGGGAGGACCAACAAAAAGAAATGAGCAGTTCTTC. It translates to CASSQLAGGPTKRNEQFF.

This clone was seen more than once but under ten times. The rearrangement links TRBV2 to TRBJ2-2; weak D call: TRBD1 (6 bases). The CDR3 is 15 residues long. The germline V gene encodes CDR1 SNHLY and CDR2 FYNNEI. V lost 4 bases to trimming and J lost 4 bases, with 13 bases between them. The DNA of the CDR3 is TGTGCCAGCAGTGTAAGGACAGCGAGCACCGGGGAGCTGTTTTTT. Its translation is CASSVRTASTGELFF.

This clone occurred a few times. The chain has TRBV6-4 and TRBJ1-6, with TRBD1 as a possible D gene (5 bases). Per germline, CDR1 MRHNA and CDR2 SNTAGT. This CDR3 contains 16 residues. V was pared by 0 bases and J by 7 bases, with 13 bases between. In DNA, the CDR3 is TGTGCCAGCAGTGACTCGACGGGGACTGAGAATTCACCCCTCCACTTT. This encodes CASSDSTGTENSPLHF.

This chain joins TRBV6-2 or TRBV6-3 and TRBJ1-5; 7 bases are shared with TRBD1. This CDR3 contains 14 residues. CDR1 and CDR2 (germline): MNHEY, SVGEGT. After removal of 0 bases from V and 7 bases from J, the junction contained 3 bases not matched to a gene. CDR3 sequence (DNA): TGTGCCAGCAGTTACTCAGGGGGCGTCCAGCCCCAGCATTTT. Translated, it gives CASSYSGGVQPQHF.

The chain uses TRBV7-2 and TRBJ2-1, with TRBD1 as a possible D gene (5 bases). CDR1 and CDR2 (germline): SGHTA, FQGNSA. The CDR3 covers 15 residues. V lost 4 bases and J lost 3, with 13 bases in between. The CDR3 coding sequence is TGTGCCAGCAGCTCGCCCTGGGGCCTCTACAATGAGCAGTTCTTC. Protein product: CASSSPWGLYNEQFF.

The gene calls are TRBV20-1 and TRBJ1-1; no definite D call. The V and J ends lost 1 base and 7 bases respectively, with 7 bases between them. Germline CDR1 DFQATT, CDR2 SNEGSKA (reference sequence). The CDR3 is made up of 11 amino acids. The CDR3 DNA reads TGCAGTGCTAGAGTACTGTTTGAAGCTTTCTTT. It codes for CSARVLFEAFF.

The sample holds one count of this clone. The rearrangement uses TRBV6-5 and TRBJ1-2; TRBD1 matches 8 bases. The CDR3 has 13 amino acids. The V gene's germline CDR1 is MNHEY and CDR2 SVGAGI. V shed 7 bases, J shed 7 bases, and the junction held 8 bases outside the gene matches. CDR3 DNA: TGTGCCAGCAAACCGGACAGGGTGGCTGGCTACACCTTC. It translates to CASKPDRVAGYTF.

This clone appeared a single time. The chain joins TRBV27 to TRBJ1-4; maybe TRBD1 (6 bases). Trimming shortened V by 7 bases and J by 12 bases, and 24 bases separated the two germline ends. CDR1 and CDR2 from the germline V gene are MNHEY and SMNVEV (reference sequence). CDR3 length: 15 amino acids. DNA for the CDR3: TGTGCCAGCACACGATCAGGGGCCACCCTGGCCGAACTGTTTTTT. This sequence encodes CASTRSGATLAELFF.

The chain combines TRBV18 with TRBJ2-7; TRBD2 agrees at 7 bases. V trimming: 2 bases; J trimming: 6 bases; junction bases outside the gene matches: 4. Germline V gives CDR1 KGHSH, CDR2 LQKENI. CDR3 length equals 13 residues. The CDR3 region has the DNA TGTGCCAGCTCACCAGGGACTAAGGTCGAGCAGTACTTC. Protein sequence: CASSPGTKVEQYF. Supplemented by reference TRBV18 and TRBJ2-7, the full variable domain reads NAGVMQNPRHLVRRRGQEARLRCSPMKGHSHVYWYRQLPEEGLKFMVYLQKENIIDESGMPKERFSAEFPKEGPSILRIQQVVRGDSAAYFCASSPGTKVEQYFGPGTRLTVT.

CDR3 protein: CASSLGAADTQYF. DNA of the CDR3: TGTGCCAGCAGTCTAGGGGCGGCAGATACGCAGTATTTT. This chain uses TRBV7-9 with TRBJ2-3; possible D gene TRBD1, 5 bases. Germline V gene lookup returns CDR1 SEHNR and CDR2 FQNEAQ (reference sequence). CDR3 length: 13 amino acids. V lost 6 bases, J lost 4 bases, and 11 bases lay in between.

The gene calls are TRBV6-6 and TRBJ2-7; D gene uncertain. V was clipped by 4 bases and J by 0 bases, with 13 bases between them. Germline loops: CDR1 MNHNY, CDR2 SVGAGI (reference sequence). CDR3 length: 15 amino acids. As DNA, the CDR3 is TGTGCCAGCAGTTCGATCCAGGCAAGCTCCTACGAGCAGTACTTC. This sequence encodes CASSSIQASSYEQYF.

The chain uses TRBV2 and TRBJ1-6; TRBD1 aligns across 8 bases. Germline CDR1 is SNHLY and CDR2 is FYNNEI. The CDR3 loop spans 13 amino acids. V was clipped by 6 bases and J by 15 bases; unmatched bases: 10. The CDR3 protein is CASRPTGALLLHF. The CDR3 DNA reads as TGTGCCAGCAGGCCGACAGGGGCCTTGCTCCTCCACTTT.

The rearrangement links TRBV5-6 to TRBJ2-5, with D possibly being TRBD2 (7 bases). Germline CDR1 and CDR2: SGHDT and YYEEEE. This CDR3 is built from 15 residues. Trimming removed 5 bases from V and 5 bases from J, with 19 bases in between. The CDR3 loop is CASRWVGGRSETQYF. For the CDR3, the DNA is TGTGCCAGCAGATGGGTGGGGGGGCGATCGGAGACCCAGTACTTC. The entire variable domain, with the rest obtained from reference TRBV5-6 and TRBJ2-5, is as follows: DAGVTQSPTHLIKTRGQQVTLRCSPKSGHDTVSWYQQALGQGPQFIFQYYEEEERQRGNFPDRFSGHQFPNYSSELNVNALLLGDSALYLCASRWVGGRSETQYFGPGTRLLVL.

The rearrangement uses TRBV19 and TRBJ1-4; unclear D gene. This CDR3 is built from 15 residues. Germline V gives CDR1 LNHDA, CDR2 SQIVND (reference sequence). V was trimmed by 1 base and J by 10 bases, leaving 16 bases between them. CDR3 DNA sequence: TGTGCCAGTAGTATAGGGGCATCCCTCGGAGGAAAACTGTTTTTT. Translation gives CASSIGASLGGKLFF.

V usage is TRBV14 and J usage is TRBJ1-2, with D perhaps TRBD1 (6 bases). This CDR3 is built from 14 residues. Germline lookup yields CDR1 SGHDN and CDR2 FVKESK. The V end was cut by 3 bases, the J end by 7 bases, with 15 bases between. CDR3 sequence (DNA): TGTGCCAGCAGCCACCGACAGGAGGTGGGTGGCTACACCTTC. Translation: CASSHRQEVGGYTF. The variable domain in full, with the rest retrieved from reference TRBV14 and TRBJ1-2, is EAGVTQFPSHSVIEKGQTVTLRCDPISGHDNLYWYRRVMGKEIKFLLHFVKESKQDESGMPNNRFLAERTGGTYSTLKVQPAELEDSGVYFCASSHRQEVGGYTFGSGTRLTVV.